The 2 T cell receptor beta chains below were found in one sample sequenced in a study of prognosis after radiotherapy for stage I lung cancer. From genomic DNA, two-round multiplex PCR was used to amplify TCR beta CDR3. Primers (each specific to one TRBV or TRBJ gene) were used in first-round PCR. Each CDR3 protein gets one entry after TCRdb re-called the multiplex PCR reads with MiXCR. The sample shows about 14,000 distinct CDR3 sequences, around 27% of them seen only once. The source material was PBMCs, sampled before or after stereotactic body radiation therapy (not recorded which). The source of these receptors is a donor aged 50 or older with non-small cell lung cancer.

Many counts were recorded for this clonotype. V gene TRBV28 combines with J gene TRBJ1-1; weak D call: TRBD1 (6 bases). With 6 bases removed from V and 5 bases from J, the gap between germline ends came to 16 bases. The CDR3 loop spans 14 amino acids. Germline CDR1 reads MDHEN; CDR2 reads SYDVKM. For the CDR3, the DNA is TGTGCCAGCAGCCCCCCGGGGGCTGGAACTGAAGCTTTCTTT. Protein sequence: CASSPPGAGTEAFF.

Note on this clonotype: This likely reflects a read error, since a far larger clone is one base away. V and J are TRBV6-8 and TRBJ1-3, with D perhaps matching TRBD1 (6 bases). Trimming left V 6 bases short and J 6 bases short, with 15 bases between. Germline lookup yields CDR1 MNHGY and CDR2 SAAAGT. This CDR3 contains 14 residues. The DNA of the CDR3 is TGTGCCAGCAGCCCTACAGGGCCTGTAAACACCATATATTTT. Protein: CASSPTGPVNTIYF.